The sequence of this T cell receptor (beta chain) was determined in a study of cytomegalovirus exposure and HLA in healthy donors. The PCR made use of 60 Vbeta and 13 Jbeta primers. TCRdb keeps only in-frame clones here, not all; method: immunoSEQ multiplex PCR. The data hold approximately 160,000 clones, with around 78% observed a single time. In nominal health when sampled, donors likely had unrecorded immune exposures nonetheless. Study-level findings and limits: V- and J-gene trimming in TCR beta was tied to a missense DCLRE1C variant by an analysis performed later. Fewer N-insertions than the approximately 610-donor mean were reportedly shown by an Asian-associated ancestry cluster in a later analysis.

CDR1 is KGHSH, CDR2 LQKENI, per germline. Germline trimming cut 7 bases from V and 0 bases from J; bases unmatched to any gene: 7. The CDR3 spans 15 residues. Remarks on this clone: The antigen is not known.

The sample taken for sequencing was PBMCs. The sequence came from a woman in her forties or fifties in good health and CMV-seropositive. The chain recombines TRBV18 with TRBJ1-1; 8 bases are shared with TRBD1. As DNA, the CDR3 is TGTGCCAGCTTCCTAGCACAGGGGGTGAACACTGAAGCTTTCTTT. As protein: CASFLAQGVNTEAFF.